This is a list of T cell receptor beta chains from one sample in a study of blood T cell repertoires in COVID-19. TCRdb's copy holds only in-frame clones and misses some; the assay was immunoSEQ multiplex PCR. The table lists about 230,000 clones, roughly 79% of them singletons. The specimen was peripheral blood. The receptors were gathered from an elderly woman with COVID-19, enrolled during active disease. Each CDR3 is given with its conserved first and last residue. The D gene is left open where the match is weak. Part of the rows lack a size; the others show once, few, many or a class for expanded clones.

J	size	V	length	D	CDR3	DNA
TRBJ2-7	.	TRBV9	10	.	CASRGGEQYF	TGTGCCAGCAGGGGGGGCGAGCAGTACTTC
TRBJ2-1	.	TRBV5-4	15	.	CASSFEEDPYNEQFF	TGTGCCAGCAGCTTCGAGGAGGATCCCTACAATGAGCAGTTCTTC
TRBJ1-2	few	TRBV7-2	14	.	CASSLVGQPYGYTF	TGTGCCAGCAGCTTAGTAGGACAGCCCTATGGCTACACCTTC
TRBJ2-1	.	TRBV28	15	TRBD1	CASRAGTGPWNEQFF	TGTGCCAGCAGGGCCGGGACAGGCCCGTGGAATGAGCAGTTCTTC
TRBJ2-6	once	TRBV7-9	18	TRBD1	CASRQRQGALSGANVLTF	TGTGCCAGCAGACAGAGACAGGGGGCTCTCTCTGGGGCCAACGTCCTGACTTTC
TRBJ1-5	.	TRBV30	15	TRBD1	CAWSPTGTVDQPQHF	TGTGCCTGGAGTCCGACCGGGACAGTTGATCAGCCCCAGCATTTT
TRBJ1-4	.	TRBV7-6	15	.	CASSLDSDYNEKLFF	TGTGCCAGCAGCTTAGACAGCGACTATAATGAAAAACTGTTTTTT
TRBJ2-4	.	TRBV19	15	.	CASSTPPGAKNIQYF	TGTGCCAGTAGTACCCCTCCCGGAGCCAAAAACATTCAGTACTTC
TRBJ1-1	.	TRBV3-1/TRBV3-2	13	TRBD1	CASSQDQGGEAFF	TGTGCCAGCAGCCAAGATCAGGGGGGTGAAGCTTTCTTT
TRBJ1-1	.	TRBV6-5	15	.	CASSYSRTANTEAFF	TGTGCCAGCAGTTACTCCCGGACAGCGAACACTGAAGCTTTCTTT
TRBJ2-1	.	TRBV6-5	15	TRBD2	CASSSGTSGRGEQFF	TGTGCCAGCAGTTCCGGGACTAGCGGGAGAGGGGAGCAGTTCTTC
TRBJ2-5	.	TRBV7-9	18	.	CASTPPGVASMRAETQYF	TGTGCCAGCACCCCTCCAGGAGTAGCGAGTATGAGGGCAGAGACCCAGTACTTC
TRBJ1-6	.	TRBV25-1	15	TRBD1	CASSGARGRGSPLHF	TGTGCCAGCAGTGGGGCCAGGGGGCGAGGATCACCCCTCCACTTT
TRBJ1-1	.	TRBV6-5	14	.	CASSYSGGTTEAFF	TGTGCCAGCAGTTACTCGGGAGGGACCACTGAAGCTTTCTTT
TRBJ2-3	.	TRBV11-2	17	TRBD2	CASSLRTSGGGTDTQYF	TGTGCCAGCAGCCTCCGGACTAGCGGGGGGGGGACAGATACGCAGTATTTT
TRBJ1-1	.	TRBV7-3	13	TRBD1	CASSLGTGTEAFF	TGTGCCAGCAGCTTGGGGACAGGGACTGAAGCTTTCTTT
TRBJ1-2	.	TRBV15	14	TRBD1	CATSTPEDRGGYTF	TGTGCCACCAGCACTCCGGAGGACAGGGGTGGCTACACCTTC
TRBJ2-5	once	TRBV19	16	TRBD2	CASTQRLARARETQYF	TGTGCCAGTACCCAAAGACTAGCGAGGGCTCGCGAGACCCAGTACTTC
TRBJ2-2	few	TRBV5-1	14	TRBD2	CASSLSGGAGELFF	TGCGCCAGCAGCTTAAGCGGGGGGGCCGGGGAGCTGTTTTTT
TRBJ1-1	.	TRBV7-9	14	.	CASSLSGSYTEAFF	TGTGCCAGCAGCTTATCAGGGTCCTACACTGAAGCTTTCTTT
TRBJ2-1	few	TRBV5-4	16	TRBD1	CASSLGRGLFNNEQFF	TGTGCCAGCAGCTTGGGTAGGGGGCTTTTTAACAATGAGCAGTTCTTC
TRBJ2-3	once	TRBV5-8	15	.	CASSFQGRKTDTQYF	TGTGCCAGCAGCTTTCAGGGCAGAAAAACAGATACGCAGTATTTT
TRBJ1-4	.	TRBV18	13	.	CASSPFSGTNLFF	TGTGCCAGCTCACCATTCTCCGGGACAAACCTGTTTTTT
TRBJ1-1	.	TRBV10-1	13	TRBD1	CASSPSGQAKAFF	TGCGCCAGCAGCCCGTCCGGACAGGCTAAAGCTTTCTTT
TRBJ1-1	.	TRBV2	13	.	CASSWGRNTEAFF	TGTGCCAGCAGTTGGGGGCGAAACACTGAAGCTTTCTTT
TRBJ2-7	.	TRBV7-8	14	.	CASSFDTESYEQYF	TGTGCCAGCAGCTTTGACACAGAGAGCTACGAGCAGTACTTC
TRBJ2-3	.	TRBV9	15	TRBD2	CASTPRGGTEGTQYF	TGTGCCAGCACACCCCGGGGGGGTACGGAGGGTACGCAGTATTTT